The present TCR beta chain was sequenced within a study of blood T cell repertoires in COVID-19. This CDR3 has 17 residues. J lost 1 base, V lost 7 bases, and 11 bases had no gene match. Germline V gene sequence: CDR1 MGHRA, CDR2 YSYEKL. Assay: immunoSEQ multiplex PCR; the TCRdb copy retains only in-frame clones and omits some. The data contain about 270,000 clones, over 80% of them singletons. This chain connects TRBV4-1 to TRBJ1-1, with 11 bases identical to TRBD1. This receptor was identified in a woman aged 25 to 45 with acute COVID-19. The sample consisted of PBMCs or T cells enriched from blood (not recorded which). DNA for the CDR3: TGCGCCAGCAACCACCCCGGGACAGGGGGGAGGAACACTGAAGCTTTCTTT. Its protein is CASNHPGTGGRNTEAFF.